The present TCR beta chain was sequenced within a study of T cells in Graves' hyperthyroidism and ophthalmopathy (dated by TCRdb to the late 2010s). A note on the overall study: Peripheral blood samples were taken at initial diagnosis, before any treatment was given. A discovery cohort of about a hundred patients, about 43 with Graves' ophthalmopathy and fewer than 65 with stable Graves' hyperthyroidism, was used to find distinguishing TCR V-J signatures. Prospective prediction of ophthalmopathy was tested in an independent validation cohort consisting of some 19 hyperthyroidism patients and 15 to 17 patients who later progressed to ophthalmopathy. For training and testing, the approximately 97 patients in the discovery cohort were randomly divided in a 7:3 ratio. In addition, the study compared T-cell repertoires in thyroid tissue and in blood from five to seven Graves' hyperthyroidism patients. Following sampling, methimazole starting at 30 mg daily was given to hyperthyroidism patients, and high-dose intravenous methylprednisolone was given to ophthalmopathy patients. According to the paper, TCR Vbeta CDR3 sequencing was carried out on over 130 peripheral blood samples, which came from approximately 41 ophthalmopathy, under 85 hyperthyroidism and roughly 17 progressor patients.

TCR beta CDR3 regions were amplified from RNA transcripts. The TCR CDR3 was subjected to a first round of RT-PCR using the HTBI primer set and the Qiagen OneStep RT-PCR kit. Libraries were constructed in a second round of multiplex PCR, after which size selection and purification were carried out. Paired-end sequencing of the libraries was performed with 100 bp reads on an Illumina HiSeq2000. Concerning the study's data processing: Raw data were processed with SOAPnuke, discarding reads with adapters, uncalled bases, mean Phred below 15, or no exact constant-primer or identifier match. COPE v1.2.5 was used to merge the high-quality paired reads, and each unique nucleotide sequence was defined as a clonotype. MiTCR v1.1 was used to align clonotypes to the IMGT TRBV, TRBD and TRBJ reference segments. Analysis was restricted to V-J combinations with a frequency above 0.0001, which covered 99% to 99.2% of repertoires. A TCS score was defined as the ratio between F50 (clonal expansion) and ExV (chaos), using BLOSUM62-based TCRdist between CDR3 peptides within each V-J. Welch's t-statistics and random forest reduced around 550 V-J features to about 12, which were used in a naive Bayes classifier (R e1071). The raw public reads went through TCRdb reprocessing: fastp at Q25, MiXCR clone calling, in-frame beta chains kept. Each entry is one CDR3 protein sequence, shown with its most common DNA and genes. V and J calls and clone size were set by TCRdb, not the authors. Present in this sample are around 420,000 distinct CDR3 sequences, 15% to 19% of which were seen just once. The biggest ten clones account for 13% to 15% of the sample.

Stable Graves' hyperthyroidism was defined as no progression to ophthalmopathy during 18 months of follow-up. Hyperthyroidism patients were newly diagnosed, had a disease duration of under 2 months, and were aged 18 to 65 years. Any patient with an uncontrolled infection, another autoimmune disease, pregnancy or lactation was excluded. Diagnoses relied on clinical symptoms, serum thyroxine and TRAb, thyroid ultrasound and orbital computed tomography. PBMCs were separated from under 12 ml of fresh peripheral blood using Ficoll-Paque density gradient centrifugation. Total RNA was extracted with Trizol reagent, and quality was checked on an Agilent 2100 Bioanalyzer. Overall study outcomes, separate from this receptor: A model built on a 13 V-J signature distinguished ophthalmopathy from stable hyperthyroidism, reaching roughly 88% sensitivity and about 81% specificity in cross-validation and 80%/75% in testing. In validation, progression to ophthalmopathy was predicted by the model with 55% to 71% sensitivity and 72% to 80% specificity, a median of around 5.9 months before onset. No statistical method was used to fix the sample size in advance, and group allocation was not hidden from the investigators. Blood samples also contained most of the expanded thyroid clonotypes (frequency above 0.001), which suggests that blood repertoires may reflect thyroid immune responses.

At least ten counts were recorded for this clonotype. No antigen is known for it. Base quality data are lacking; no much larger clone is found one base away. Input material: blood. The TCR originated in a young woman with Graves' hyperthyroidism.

The DNA reads as follows: TGTGCCAGCAGCCTCTCGGGACCCAGCTATGGCTACACCTTC. Its translation reads: CASSLSGPSYGYTF. The chain joins TRBV11-2 to TRBJ1-2, and perhaps TRBD1 as D gene, on 5 matching bases. V gives up 5 bases and J gives up 4 bases, and the segment between their germline ends measures 14 bases. The CDR3 has 14 amino acids, counting the end cysteine and phenylalanine. The retained sequence is limited to the CDR3, 42 bases, with the frame set at the first base. CDR1 is given as SGHAT and CDR2 as FQNNGV, both from the germline V gene.